This T cell receptor (beta chain) was retrieved from a study of untreated major depressive disorder. Method: immunoSEQ multiplex PCR; TCRdb's copy keeps in-frame clones and lacks some. The data show 21,000 or so clones, around 87% seen once. No major medical conditions, Axis I/II comorbidities, regular medication, or illicit drugs. The V segment lost 5 bases and the J segment 1 base; nucleotides outside the gene matches: 5. The CDR3 length is 15 residues. Germline V CDR1 and CDR2: MNHNY, SVGAGI (reference sequence). The sample taken for sequencing was CD4+ T cells from PBMCs. This receptor was identified in a woman younger than 45 in good health. The chain carries TRBV6-6 and TRBJ1-1, with 9 bases aligning to TRBD1. The CDR3: CASSLPTGGNTEAFF. CDR3 nucleotides: TGTGCCAGCAGTCTCCCGACAGGGGGGAACACTGAAGCTTTCTTT.